There are a few counts of the clone carrying this T cell receptor (beta chain). The sample is drawn from a study of blood T cells in healthy people across ages. A second about 6 to 12 cycle PCR used barcoded and J-beta primers. TCRdb reprocessed the 5' RACE reads via MiXCR and lists one record per CDR3 protein. The table has some 930,000 distinct CDR3 sequences, 25% to 35% seen once. Trimming cost V 2 bases and J 1 base, with 11 bases left between them. The germline V gene encodes CDR1 KGHSH and CDR2 LQKENI. The CDR3 is 15 amino acids. At least 6 micrograms of total RNA were extracted per sample. The data were also submitted as part of a second study, on T cells of mothers and their children. From that second work: A few healthy Caucasian mothers gave samples, and so did their six children. In the second PCR, M1S primer introduced barcodes and 2-4 random bases. Among related mother-child pairs, overlap was slightly higher than in unrelated pairs, though not significantly.

The source of this sequence is a woman between 40 and 55 years old in good health. The chain employs TRBV18 and TRBJ1-1; D may be TRBD1 (5 bases). Sequencing input: blood. CDR3 residues: CASSPGGTPNTEAFF. The CDR3 DNA sequence: TGTGCCAGCTCACCAGGCGGGACTCCGAACACTGAAGCTTTCTTT.